What follows describes a single TCR beta chain. The germline V and J ends were trimmed by 2 bases and 0 bases, with 4 bases remaining between them. Germline V gene sequence: CDR1 SGHVS, CDR2 FQNEAQ. The CDR3 sequence is 13 residues long. The data belong to a study of blood T cell repertoires in COVID-19. Data came from immunoSEQ multiplex PCR; TCRdb stores just in-frame clones and leaves some out. The data show about 100,000 clones, 80% seen once. The sequence came from a woman aged 70-85 years with acute or convalescent COVID-19. This sequence joins TRBV7-8 and TRBJ1-1; D uncertain. Specimen: peripheral blood. The DNA of the CDR3 is TGTGCCAGCAGCTTATTCGTGAACACTGAAGCTTTCTTT. Translated, it gives CASSLFVNTEAFF.